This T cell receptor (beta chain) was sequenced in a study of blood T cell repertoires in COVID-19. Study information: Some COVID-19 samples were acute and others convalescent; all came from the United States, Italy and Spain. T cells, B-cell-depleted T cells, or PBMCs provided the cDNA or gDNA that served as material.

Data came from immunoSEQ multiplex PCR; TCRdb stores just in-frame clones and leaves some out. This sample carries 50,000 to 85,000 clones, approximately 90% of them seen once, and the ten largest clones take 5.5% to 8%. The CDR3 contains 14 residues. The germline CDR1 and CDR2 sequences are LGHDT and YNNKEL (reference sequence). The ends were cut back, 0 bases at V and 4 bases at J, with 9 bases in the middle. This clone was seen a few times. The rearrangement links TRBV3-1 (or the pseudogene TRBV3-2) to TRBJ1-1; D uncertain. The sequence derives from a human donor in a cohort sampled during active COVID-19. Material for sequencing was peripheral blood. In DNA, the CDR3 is TGTGCCAGCAGCCAAGAGGCGGCCCGCACTGAAGCTTTCTTT. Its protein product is CASSQEAARTEAFF.